One and the same sample provided the 18 T cell receptor beta chains below, sequenced in a study of blood T cell repertoires in COVID-19. Repertoires were generated with immunoSEQ multiplex PCR, while TCRdb's copy carries only in-frame clones and drops some. The table lists over 200,000 clones, roughly nine tenths of them singletons, with approximately 4.3% in the top ten. The sequencing sample was made of PBMCs or T cells enriched from blood (not recorded which). All receptors derive from a woman younger than 45 with acute COVID-19.

This chain connects TRBV15 to TRBJ1-3; 8 nucleotides line up with TRBD1. From germline, CDR1 is LNHNV and CDR2 YYDKDF (reference sequence). CDR3 length: 16 amino acids. J lost 3 bases, V lost 0 bases, and 4 bases had no gene match. CDR3 DNA sequence: TGTGCCACCAGCAGAGATCCCGGACAGGGTGGAAACACCATATATTTT. Protein sequence: CATSRDPGQGGNTIYF.

The J gene is TRBJ1-2, the V gene TRBV30, with no clear D. CDR1 GTSNPN and CDR2 SVGIG come from the germline V gene (reference sequence). The CDR3 is made up of 11 amino acids. Trimming cost V 4 bases and J 5 bases, with 8 bases left between them. CDR3 in amino acids: CAWMQIYGYTF. In DNA form, the CDR3 reads TGTGCCTGGATGCAGATATATGGCTACACCTTC.

The chain couples TRBV3-1 (or the pseudogene TRBV3-2) to TRBJ2-7; 7 bases agree with TRBD2. Germline CDR1 LGHDT, CDR2 YNNKEL (reference sequence). J was trimmed by 3 bases and V by 4 bases; bases with no gene match: 6. The CDR3 has 14 amino acids. CDR3 amino acids: CASSPGRGDYEQYF. The CDR3 region has the DNA TGTGCCAGCAGCCCTGGGAGGGGCGACTACGAGCAGTACTTC.

This chain connects TRBV5-5 to TRBJ2-7, with D perhaps matching TRBD2 (6 bases). CDR1 SGHKS and CDR2 YYEKEE come from the germline V gene (reference sequence). The CDR3 runs 14 residues. V dropped 2 bases and J dropped 6 bases, with 15 bases sitting between them. The CDR3 DNA is TGTGCCAGCAGCTTCAAACTAGCCCCGCCCGAGCAGTACTTC. It encodes CASSFKLAPPEQYF.

The rearrangement uses TRBV15 and TRBJ1-2, with TRBD1 matching 8 bases. The CDR3 runs to 16 residues. Per the germline V gene, CDR1 is LNHNV and CDR2 is YYDKDF (reference sequence). V shed 0 bases, J shed 6 bases, and the junction held 9 bases outside the gene matches. The CDR3 region has the DNA TGTGCCACCAGCAGAGATTTCGGACAGGGACTGAATGGCTACACCTTC. Its protein is CATSRDFGQGLNGYTF.

This clone was found a few times. The V and J genes are TRBV12-3 or TRBV12-4 and TRBJ2-7; D call uncertain. The CDR3 sequence is 12 residues long. Trimming removed 4 bases from V and 9 bases from J, with 13 bases in between. CDR3 nucleotides: TGTGCCAGCAGTTCCTCCGCCCTAGGGCAGTACTTC. Its protein is CASSSSALGQYF.

The chain uses TRBV12-3 or TRBV12-4 and TRBJ1-2; TRBD1 might be the D (5 bases). This CDR3 contains 12 residues. V lost 7 bases and J lost 4, with 10 bases in between. The CDR3 here is CASKGSSYGYTF. In DNA, the CDR3 is TGTGCCAGCAAGGGGTCTAGCTATGGCTACACCTTC.

This rearrangement joins TRBV4-1 to TRBJ1-1; D gene uncertain. This CDR3 spans 15 amino acids. The V and J ends lost 0 bases and 2 bases respectively, with 10 bases between them. Germline CDR1 MGHRA, CDR2 YSYEKL. CDR3 protein: CASSQDIAGNTEAFF. DNA for the CDR3: TGCGCCAGCAGCCAAGATATCGCAGGAAACACTGAAGCTTTCTTT.

The chain employs TRBV12-5 and TRBJ1-3; no clear D gene. Germline-derived CDR1 and CDR2 are LGHNT and FRNRAP. Trimming took 10 bases from V and 2 from J, leaving 15 bases between them. The CDR3 runs 14 residues. The CDR3 DNA reads TGTGCTACGGCCAGAGTGGAGGCTGGAAACACCATATATTTT. Its translation is CATARVEAGNTIYF.

The V gene is TRBV5-1, the J gene TRBJ2-7; D may be TRBD1 (6 bases). Per the germline V gene, CDR1 is SGHRS and CDR2 is YFSETQ. The CDR3 length is 13 residues. Between the trimmed V and J ends, which lost 7 bases and 0 bases, there was a span of 11 bases. This CDR3 is CASWGRGSYEQYF. CDR3 coding DNA: TGCGCCAGCTGGGGCAGGGGCTCCTACGAGCAGTACTTC.

This chain connects TRBV2 to TRBJ1-4; possibly TRBD1 for D (5 bases). Germline loops: CDR1 SNHLY, CDR2 FYNNEI. Trimming removed 3 bases at V and 7 bases at J, with 12 bases between. There are 14 residues in the CDR3. The CDR3 loop is CASSEGRGFEKLFF. The CDR3 bases are TGTGCCAGCAGTGAGGGGAGGGGATTTGAAAAACTGTTTTTT.

The chain has TRBV7-9 and TRBJ2-7; 11 nucleotides match TRBD1. The CDR3 runs 16 residues. Per germline, CDR1 SEHNR and CDR2 FQNEAQ (reference sequence). V was clipped by 5 bases and J by 7 bases; unmatched bases: 13. The CDR3 nucleotides are TGTGCCAGCAGCACACGACCCGGACAGGGGGCGGAGGAGCAGTACTTC. It translates to CASSTRPGQGAEEQYF.

This clone has just a few counts. The chain joins TRBV14 to TRBJ2-7, with TRBD1 as a possible D gene (5 bases). The germline CDR1 and CDR2 sequences are SGHDN and FVKESK. The CDR3 is 18 residues long. Trimming removed 4 bases at V and 5 bases at J, with 27 bases between. CDR3 protein: CASSPALRGIFRPDEQYF. The CDR3 nucleotides read TGTGCCAGCAGCCCTGCACTAAGGGGTATCTTCCGGCCCGACGAGCAGTACTTC.

The V and J genes are TRBV6-5 and TRBJ2-3, with D possibly matching TRBD2 (7 bases). This CDR3 region has 16 residues. The V and J ends lost 2 bases and 5 bases respectively, with 17 bases between them. Per germline, CDR1 MNHEY and CDR2 SVGAGI. The CDR3 coding sequence is TGTGCCAGCAGTTACCCCGCTCCGGGGGGCAAAGATACGCAGTATTTT. It codes for CASSYPAPGGKDTQYF.

The rearrangement joins TRBV7-2 to TRBJ2-5, with 7 bases aligning to TRBD2. V lost 5 bases, J lost 0 bases, and 12 bases stayed unmatched. Germline-derived CDR1 and CDR2 are SGHTA and FQGNSA. There are 17 residues in the CDR3. CDR3 loop: CASSQGWGGVDQETQYF. The CDR3 DNA is TGTGCCAGCAGCCAAGGGTGGGGAGGGGTCGACCAAGAGACCCAGTACTTC.

The chain recombines TRBV3-1 (or the pseudogene TRBV3-2) with TRBJ2-7, with D tentatively TRBD2 (6 bases). V shed 4 bases and J shed 8 bases, with 15 bases lying between them. The CDR3 has 13 residues. Germline CDR1 is LGHDT and CDR2 is YNNKEL (reference sequence). The CDR3 loop is CASSPRGREQQYF. CDR3 nucleotides: TGTGCCAGCAGCCCACGGGGCCGGGAGCAGCAGTACTTC.

The chain couples TRBV28 to TRBJ1-1; D unresolved. The CDR3 runs 13 residues. Trimming removed 5 bases at V and 6 bases at J, with 13 bases between. Germline V gene sequence: CDR1 MDHEN, CDR2 SYDVKM. Here the CDR3 DNA reads TGTGCCAGCAGTCCCCCATACGAGGCTGAAGCTTTCTTT. This gives the protein CASSPPYEAEAFF.

This chain links TRBV2 with TRBJ1-4, with TRBD1 identical over 9 bases. J gave up 8 bases and V 6 bases, and 7 bases lay outside the gene matches. The CDR3 has 14 residues. CDR1 SNHLY and CDR2 FYNNEI come from the germline V gene. CDR3 bases: TGTGCCAGCAGGGGGACAGGGCCAGGGGAAAAACTGTTTTTT. This encodes CASRGTGPGEKLFF.